This T cell receptor (beta chain) was identified in a study of T cell changes during pregnancy in multiple sclerosis. V was cut by 5 bases and J by 7 bases, with 5 bases left in between. CDR1 is GTSNPN, CDR2 SVGIG, per germline (reference sequence). The CDR3 has 10 amino acids. Generated by immunoSEQ multiplex PCR, the TCRdb table keeps only in-frame clones and is missing some. The table includes almost 50,000 clones, almost 95% detected once. Specimen: peripheral blood, collected after pregnancy. V is TRBV30 and J is TRBJ1-4, with D uncertain. The TCR comes from a female donor with multiple sclerosis, enrolled in a pregnancy study. CDR3 protein: CAWGSEKLFF. CDR3 coding DNA: TGTGCCTGGGGGAGTGAAAAACTGTTTTTT.